This passage covers 14 T cell receptor beta chains from one sample sequenced in a study of cytomegalovirus exposure and HLA in healthy donors. PCR amplification relied on 60 Vbeta primers (plus 13 Jbeta primers). Assay: immunoSEQ multiplex PCR; the TCRdb copy retains only in-frame clones and omits some. This sample has tens of thousands of clones, with about 70% found just once. The sequenced sample was PBMCs. The receptors come from a woman in her 50s in good health and CMV-seropositive.

This chain connects TRBV5-1 to TRBJ2-2; the match to TRBD2 covers 11 bases. V dropped 1 base and J dropped 3; count of bases not matched to a gene: 5. The germline gives CDR1 SGHRS, CDR2 YFSETQ. The CDR3 loop spans 17 amino acids. This CDR3 reads CASSLSSGGADTGELFF. CDR3 coding DNA: TGCGCCAGCAGCTTGAGTAGCGGGGGGGCCGACACCGGGGAGCTGTTTTTT.

The chain links TRBV27 to TRBJ2-7; 12 bases map to TRBD1. The CDR3 is 15 residues long. J was trimmed by 6 bases and V by 6 bases; bases with no gene match: 9. Germline V CDR1 and CDR2: MNHEY, SMNVEV (reference sequence). Written as DNA, the CDR3 is TGTGCCAGCAGGGATCCGGGACAGGGGGCGTCCGAGCAGTACTTC. This gives the protein CASRDPGQGASEQYF.

V and J are TRBV6-5 and TRBJ2-5; D call uncertain. Germline V gene lookup returns CDR1 MNHEY and CDR2 SVGAGI. This CDR3 has 13 amino acids. The V gene lost 6 bases and the J gene lost 0 bases, with 8 bases spanning the gap. In DNA, the CDR3 is TGTGCCAGCAGCCTCGCGTACCAAGAGACCCAGTACTTC. Translation gives CASSLAYQETQYF.

CDR3 bases: TGTGCCAGCAGTGACAGGGGGCCCGGCAATTTGAACACTGAAGCTTTCTTT. Translated, it gives CASSDRGPGNLNTEAFF. The rearrangement links TRBV2 to TRBJ1-1; 8 bases agree with TRBD1. The CDR3 is 17 residues long. CDR1 is SNHLY and CDR2 is FYNNEI in the germline V gene. The V gene end was trimmed by 3 bases and the J gene end by 0 bases; junction bases not matched to a gene: 9.

V gene TRBV7-2 combines with J gene TRBJ2-4, with TRBD1 as a possible D gene (6 bases). V lost 5 bases to trimming and J lost 8 bases, with 16 bases between them. This CDR3 has 14 residues. Germline V gives CDR1 SGHTA, CDR2 FQGNSA. Written as DNA, the CDR3 is TGTGCCAGCAGCCTCGGGCTAGAGGGGGACATTCAGTACTTC. As protein: CASSLGLEGDIQYF.

V usage is TRBV11-2 and J usage is TRBJ1-1, with D uncertain. Trimming removed 4 bases from V and 10 bases from J, with 16 bases in between. Germline V CDR1 and CDR2: SGHAT, FQNNGV. The CDR3 extends over 13 amino acids. The CDR3 protein is CASSSGEFEGAFF. CDR3 nucleotide sequence: TGTGCCAGCAGCTCAGGAGAATTCGAGGGAGCTTTCTTT.

The gene calls are TRBV6-1 and TRBJ1-5; no reliable D call. Germline assignment: CDR1 MNHNS and CDR2 SASEGT. The germline V and J ends were trimmed by 6 bases and 9 bases, with 15 bases remaining between them. The CDR3 covers 13 residues. The CDR3 loop is CASSRDLGTPQHF. The CDR3 region has the DNA TGTGCCAGCAGCAGAGATTTGGGCACGCCCCAGCATTTT.

The chain joins TRBV4-3 to TRBJ1-1, with TRBD1 matching 10 bases. From germline, CDR1 is LGHNA and CDR2 YSLEER. Trimming at V came to 1 base and at J to 4 bases, leaving 9 bases not matched to a gene. CDR3 length equals 17 residues. The CDR3 sequence: CASSQAPGTGVGTEAFF. Written as DNA, the CDR3 is TGCGCCAGCAGCCAAGCCCCGGGGACAGGGGTAGGCACTGAAGCTTTCTTT.

This clone was observed a handful of times. The chain employs TRBV6-5 and TRBJ1-2; D is perhaps TRBD1 (6 bases). Trimming took off 3 bases at V and 8 bases at J, with 13 bases between the two ends. The germline V gene has CDR1 MNHEY and CDR2 SVGAGI. The CDR3 consists of 13 residues. The CDR3 DNA is TGTGCCAGCAGTTATGAGGGGGAAAGGGGCTACACCTTC. It codes for CASSYEGERGYTF.

V usage is TRBV14 and J usage is TRBJ1-2; maybe TRBD1 (5 bases). The germline CDR1 and CDR2 sequences are SGHDN and FVKESK. The CDR3 runs 13 residues. Trimming pared 4 bases from V and 5 bases from J, leaving 11 bases between. For the CDR3, the DNA is TGTGCCAGCAGCCGTTACCCAGGGTATGGCTACACCTTC. Translation gives CASSRYPGYGYTF. Using reference TRBV14 and TRBJ1-2 for the parts outside the CDR3, the full variable domain is EAGVTQFPSHSVIEKGQTVTLRCDPISGHDNLYWYRRVMGKEIKFLLHFVKESKQDESGMPNNRFLAERTGGTYSTLKVQPAELEDSGVYFCASSRYPGYGYTFGSGTRLTVV.

This sequence joins TRBV28 and TRBJ1-2, with a possible D match to TRBD1 (6 bases). V was shortened by 3 bases and J by 8 bases, with 19 bases between the two germline ends. This CDR3 is 15 amino acids long. Germline loops: CDR1 MDHEN, CDR2 SYDVKM. The CDR3 sequence: CASSLSIQGPGGYTF. The CDR3 nucleotides read TGTGCCAGCAGTTTGTCGATTCAGGGGCCGGGGGGCTACACCTTC.

The chain is built from TRBV29-1 and TRBJ2-3, with D possibly TRBD2 on 6 matching bases. This CDR3 has 15 amino acids. The germline CDR1 and CDR2 sequences are SQVTM and ANQGSEA. V lost 0 bases, J lost 4 bases, and 14 bases lay in between. CDR3 region: CSVEDLERGSDTQYF. The CDR3, as DNA: TGCAGCGTTGAAGATCTAGAACGGGGGTCAGATACGCAGTATTTT.

This chain links TRBV19 with TRBJ2-1; 11 nucleotides align to TRBD2. CDR1 and CDR2 (germline): LNHDA, SQIVND (reference sequence). Germline trimming cut 1 base from V and 0 bases from J; bases unmatched to any gene: 5. The CDR3 is made up of 18 amino acids. The CDR3 DNA reads TGTGCCAGTAGTATAGCGGGACTAGCGGAGAGCTCCTACAATGAGCAGTTCTTC. Translation gives CASSIAGLAESSYNEQFF.

The rearrangement joins TRBV4-1 to TRBJ2-7, with unresolved D. CDR3 length: 11 amino acids. Germline values: CDR1 MGHRA, CDR2 YSYEKL. Trimming pared 6 bases from V and 3 bases from J, leaving 6 bases between. The CDR3 protein is CASSNFYEQYF. Written as DNA, the CDR3 is TGCGCCAGCAGTAACTTCTACGAGCAGTACTTC.